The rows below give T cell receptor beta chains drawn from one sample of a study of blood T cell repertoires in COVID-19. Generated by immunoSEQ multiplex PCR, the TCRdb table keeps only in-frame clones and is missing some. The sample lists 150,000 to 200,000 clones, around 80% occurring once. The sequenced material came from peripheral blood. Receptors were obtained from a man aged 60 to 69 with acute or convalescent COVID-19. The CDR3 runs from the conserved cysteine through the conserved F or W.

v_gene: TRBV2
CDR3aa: CASIWGLQETQYF

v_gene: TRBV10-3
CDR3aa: CAISTMGGLQETQYF

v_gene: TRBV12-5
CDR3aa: CASGLGLQGMDEQYF

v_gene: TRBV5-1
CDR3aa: CASRGEVSSYNEQFF

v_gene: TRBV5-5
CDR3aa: CASSLPSGTGNGYTF

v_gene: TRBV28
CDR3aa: CASSWTGRNTEAFF

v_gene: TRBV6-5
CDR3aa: CASRSWGLEETQYF

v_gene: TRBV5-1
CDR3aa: CASSDPAGVSYEQYF

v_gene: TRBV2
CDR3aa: CASYRDYNEQFF

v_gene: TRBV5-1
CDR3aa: CASSLDSGFGSDTQYF

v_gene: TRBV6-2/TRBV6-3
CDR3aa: CASSSGLAYYEQYF

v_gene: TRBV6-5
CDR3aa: CASRADRGNEKLFF

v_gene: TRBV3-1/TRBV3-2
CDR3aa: CASSQDPGGNEKLFF

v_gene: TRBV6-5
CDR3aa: CASSPTGNNEKLFF

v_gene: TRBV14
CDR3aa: CASSLLSGSHFNEQYF

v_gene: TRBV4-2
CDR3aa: CASSPSIRAGVSDTQYF

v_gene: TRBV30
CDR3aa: CAWYNPGESSTDTQYF

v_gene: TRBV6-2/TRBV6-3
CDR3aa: CASSYSAGSSGNTIYF

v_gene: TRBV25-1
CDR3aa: CASSDRGQNIQYF

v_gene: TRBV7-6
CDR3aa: CASSLDWGLMGQQAFF

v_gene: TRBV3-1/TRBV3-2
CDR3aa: CASSPDGGYAYEQYF

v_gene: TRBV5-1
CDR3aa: CASSYDGRSTDTQYF

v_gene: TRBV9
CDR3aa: CASSGGGTGIEKLFF

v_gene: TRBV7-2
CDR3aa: CASSHGDRGSEKLFF

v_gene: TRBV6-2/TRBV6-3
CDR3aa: CASSYPLAGTYNEQFF

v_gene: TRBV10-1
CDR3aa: CASRSGINTGELFF

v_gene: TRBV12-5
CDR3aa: CASGQGLARETQYF

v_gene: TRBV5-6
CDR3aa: CASSEASEQFF

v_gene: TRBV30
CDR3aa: CAWTGRDRIGNEQYF

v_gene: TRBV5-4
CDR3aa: CASSAGTGSTRLNTEAFF

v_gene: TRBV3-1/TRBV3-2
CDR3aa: CASSQVIAGHEQYF

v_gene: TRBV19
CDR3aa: CASSMRLAGTDTQYF

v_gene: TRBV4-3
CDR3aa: CASSQGNTNQPQHF

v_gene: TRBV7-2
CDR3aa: CASSLGGGLSYEQYF

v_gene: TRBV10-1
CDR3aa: CASSESSGVTDTQYF

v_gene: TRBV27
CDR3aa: CASSANLPSYEQYF

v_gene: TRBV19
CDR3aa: CASSGAQRLGYTF

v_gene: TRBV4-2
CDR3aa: CASSQGPTGSGYTF

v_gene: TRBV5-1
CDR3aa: CASSLGVENSPLHF

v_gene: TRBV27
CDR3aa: CASSSGMSYGYTF

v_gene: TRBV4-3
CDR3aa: CASSHRDRGSEEQYF

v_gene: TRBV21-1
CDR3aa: CASSKGSGTGNGANVLTF

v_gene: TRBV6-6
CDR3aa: CASRTQGLFYGYTF

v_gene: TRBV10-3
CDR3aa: CAISGTMDSYNEQFF

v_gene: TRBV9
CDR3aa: CASSSGTGEFEYF

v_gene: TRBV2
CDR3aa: CASSDGGRGYEQYF

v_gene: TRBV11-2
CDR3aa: CASSHNPGLGFSYEQYF

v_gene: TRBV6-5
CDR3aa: CASSYTVYNSPLHF

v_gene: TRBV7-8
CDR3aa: CASSPTGTYSYEQYF

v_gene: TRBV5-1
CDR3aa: CASSLGDRSEQFF

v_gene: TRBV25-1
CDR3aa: CASSPGQIINEKLFF

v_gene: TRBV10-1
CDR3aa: CASSEYDRPNTEAFF

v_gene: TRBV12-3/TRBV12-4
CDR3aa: CASSLGVRGLDF

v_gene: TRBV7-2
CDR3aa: CASSSPHRRGETYNEQFF